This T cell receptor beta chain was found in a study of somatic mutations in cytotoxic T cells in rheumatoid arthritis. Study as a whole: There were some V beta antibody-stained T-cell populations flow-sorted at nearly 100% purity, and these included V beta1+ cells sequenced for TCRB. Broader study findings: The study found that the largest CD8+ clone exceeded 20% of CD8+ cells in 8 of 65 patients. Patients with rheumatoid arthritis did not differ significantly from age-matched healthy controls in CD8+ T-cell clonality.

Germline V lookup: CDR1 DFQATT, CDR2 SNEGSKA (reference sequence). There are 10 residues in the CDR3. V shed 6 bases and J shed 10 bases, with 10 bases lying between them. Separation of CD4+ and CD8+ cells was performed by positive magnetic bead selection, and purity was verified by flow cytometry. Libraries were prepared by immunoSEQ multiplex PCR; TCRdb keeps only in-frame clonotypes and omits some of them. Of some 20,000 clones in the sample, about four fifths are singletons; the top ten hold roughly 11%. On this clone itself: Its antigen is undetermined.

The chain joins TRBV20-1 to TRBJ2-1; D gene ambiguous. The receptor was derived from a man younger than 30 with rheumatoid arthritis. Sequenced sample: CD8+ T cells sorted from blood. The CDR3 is CSARRLEQFF. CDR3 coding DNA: TGCAGTGCCCGACGTCTAGAGCAGTTCTTC.